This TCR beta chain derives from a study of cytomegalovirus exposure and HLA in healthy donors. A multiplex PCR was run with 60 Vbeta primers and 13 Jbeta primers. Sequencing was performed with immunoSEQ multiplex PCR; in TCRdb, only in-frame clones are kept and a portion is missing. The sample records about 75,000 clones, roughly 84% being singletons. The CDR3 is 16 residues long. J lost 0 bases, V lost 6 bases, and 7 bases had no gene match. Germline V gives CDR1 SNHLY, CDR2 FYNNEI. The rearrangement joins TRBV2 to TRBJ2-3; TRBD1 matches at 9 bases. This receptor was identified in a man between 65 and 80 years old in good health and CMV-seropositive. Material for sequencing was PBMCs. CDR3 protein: CASRKRTGDSTDTQYF. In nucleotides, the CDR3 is TGTGCCAGCAGAAAAAGGACAGGGGATAGCACAGATACGCAGTATTTT.